This T cell receptor (beta chain) came from a study of T cells in Graves' hyperthyroidism and ophthalmopathy. This clonotype has only a few counts. Its antigen remains unknown. The CDR3 contains 12 residues. Germline values: CDR1 MNHEY, CDR2 SVGAGI. V shed 3 bases and J shed 7 bases, with 9 bases lying between them. Findings and caveats of the study: Onset of ophthalmopathy came a median roughly 6.4 months after the model predicted it.

There were TCR beta CDR3 regions amplified from RNA transcripts. TCR CDR3 regions were first amplified by RT-PCR with HTBI primers. TCRdb re-called the multiplex PCR reads with MiXCR, one entry per CDR3 protein. This sample has 300,000 to 400,000 distinct CDR3 sequences, with approximately 13% found just once. This TCR derives from a woman aged 55-70 years with Graves' hyperthyroidism. The chain recombines TRBV6-5 with TRBJ1-2; D may be TRBD1 (5 bases). Sample: blood. The CDR3 loop is CASSYGGRGYTF. In DNA form, the CDR3 reads TGTGCCAGCAGTTATGGGGGTCGTGGCTACACCTTC.